The 22 T cell receptor beta chains in this list originate from one sample, sequenced in a study of Ad26.COV2.S vaccination and SARS-CoV-2 variants. Only in-frame clones appear in the TCRdb table, and some are missing; sequencing was by immunoSEQ multiplex PCR. The sample lists about 440,000 clones; roughly 91% were seen once. Treatment given: some 20 received Ad26.COV2.S at low or high dose, single or two shots; five or six received placebo; per-sample allocation not given. Sampling was done on day 63 after the first vaccine or placebo injection. Specimen: peripheral blood, collected in a trial of Ad26.COV2.S vaccine versus placebo. Receptor source: a person aged 18 to 59 who received the Ad26.COV2.S COVID-19 vaccine or a placebo.

The gene calls are TRBV7-9 and TRBJ2-1; TRBD1 matches at 8 bases. The germline V gene encodes CDR1 SEHNR and CDR2 FQNEAQ (reference sequence). The CDR3 consists of 13 residues. V lost 4 bases to trimming and J lost 12 bases; unmatched junction nucleotides: 8. The CDR3 coding sequence is TGTGCCAGCAGCTCGGGACAGGCCAGGGGGCAGTTCTTC. Translating gives CASSSGQARGQFF.

This chain links TRBV7-2 with TRBJ2-1; D gene uncertain. Per the germline V gene, CDR1 is SGHTA and CDR2 is FQGNSA. V was cut by 3 bases and J by 10 bases, with 16 bases left in between. The CDR3 is 14 amino acids. DNA of the CDR3: TGTGCCAGCAGCTTTGGGCCCCTGGGAAGGGAGCAGTTCTTC. Amino acid sequence: CASSFGPLGREQFF. The entire variable domain, with the rest obtained from reference TRBV7-2 and TRBJ2-1, is as follows: GAGVSQSPSNKVTEKGKDVELRCDPISGHTALYWYRQSLGQGLEFLIYFQGNSAPDKSGLPSDRFSAERTGGSVSTLTIQRTQQEDSAVYLCASSFGPLGREQFFGPGTRLTVL.

The V call is TRBV25-1, the J call TRBJ2-2; the D gene is possibly TRBD2 (6 bases). Germline CDR1 is MGHDK and CDR2 is SYGVNS. CDR3 length: 14 residues. V dropped 4 bases and J dropped 5 bases, with 11 bases sitting between them. The CDR3 nucleotides read TGTGCCAGCAGTGGCGGGATCCGAACCGGGGAGCTGTTTTTT. Its protein product is CASSGGIRTGELFF.

This clone came up once. The V call is TRBV28, the J call TRBJ2-1; D is possibly TRBD2 (7 bases). This CDR3 spans 14 amino acids. V was shortened by 8 bases and J by 8 bases, with 19 bases between the two germline ends. CDR1 is MDHEN, CDR2 SYDVKM, per germline. The CDR3 bases are TGTGCCAGCCTAGGGGGGGCGGAGAGGGATGAGCAGTTCTTC. Translating it yields CASLGGAERDEQFF.

The gene calls are TRBV19 and TRBJ1-5; 10 bases are a match to TRBD1. The CDR3 covers 18 residues. The ends lost 5 bases at V and 2 bases at J; junction bases unmatched: 12. Germline V gene lookup returns CDR1 LNHDA and CDR2 SQIVND (reference sequence). The CDR3 reads CASSPARDRGYGNQPQHF. The CDR3 DNA follows: TGTGCCAGTAGTCCGGCCCGGGACAGGGGATACGGCAATCAGCCCCAGCATTTT.

This clone came up once. The chain joins TRBV27 to TRBJ2-3; 13 bases match TRBD2. The CDR3 consists of 17 residues. CDR1 is MNHEY, CDR2 SMNVEV, per germline (reference sequence). The junction had 3 bases not matched to a gene; V was cut back by 0 bases and J by 3 bases. Here the CDR3 reads CASSLSMGLAGTDTQYF. The CDR3 DNA sequence: TGTGCCAGCAGTTTATCTATGGGACTAGCGGGAACAGATACGCAGTATTTT.

This chain's CDR3 is CASSSLAPLTPNEQFF. CDR3 in DNA: TGTGCCAGCAGTTCCCTAGCGCCCCTAACCCCCAATGAGCAGTTCTTC. The chain recombines TRBV28 with TRBJ2-1, with D possibly matching TRBD2 (6 bases). The V end lost 4 bases, the J end lost 6 bases, and 19 bases lay between the germline ends. The length of the CDR3 is 16 residues. Germline lookup yields CDR1 MDHEN and CDR2 SYDVKM.

The chain is built from TRBV7-2 and TRBJ2-7; 9 nucleotides match TRBD2. V lost 6 bases, J lost 2 bases, and 5 bases stayed unmatched. The germline gives CDR1 SGHTA, CDR2 FQGNSA. This CDR3 spans 14 amino acids. The chain's CDR3 is CASSFLAGPYEQYF. CDR3 DNA sequence: TGTGCCAGCAGTTTTCTAGCGGGGCCCTACGAGCAGTACTTC.

In DNA form, the CDR3 reads TGTGCCAGCAGTTACATCCAGGGTGGAGATACGCAGTATTTT. Amino acids: CASSYIQGGDTQYF. The chain employs TRBV6-6 and TRBJ2-3, with a tentative D call TRBD1 (5 bases). With 2 bases removed from V and 5 bases from J, the gap between germline ends came to 11 bases. The CDR3 is made up of 14 amino acids. Per the germline V gene, CDR1 is MNHNY and CDR2 is SVGAGI (reference sequence).

The gene calls are TRBV19 and TRBJ2-2, with 8 nucleotides matching TRBD1. The CDR3 is 15 amino acids. V trimming: 4 bases; J trimming: 7 bases; junction bases outside the gene matches: 8. The germline V gene has CDR1 LNHDA and CDR2 SQIVND (reference sequence). The CDR3 DNA follows: TGTGCCAGTAGTAGTCAGGGGGCCCCGGACGGGGAGCTGTTTTTT. This sequence encodes CASSSQGAPDGELFF.

V is TRBV6-4 and J is TRBJ2-3; the match to TRBD2 covers 12 bases. With V trimmed by 5 bases and J by 4 bases, 4 bases remained unmatched. CDR1 is MRHNA and CDR2 is SNTAGT in the germline V gene. The CDR3 contains 15 residues. CDR3 protein: CASSRLAGEADTQYF. The CDR3 DNA is TGTGCCAGCAGTCGACTAGCGGGAGAGGCAGATACGCAGTATTTT.

V and J are TRBV6-5 and TRBJ1-2, with 8 bases identical to TRBD1. The CDR3 spans 12 residues. Germline assignment: CDR1 MNHEY and CDR2 SVGAGI. V lost 5 bases, J lost 7 bases, and 3 bases stayed unmatched. CDR3 nucleotide sequence: TGTGCCAGCAGTCCGACAGGGGCTGGCTACACCTTC. It is translated as CASSPTGAGYTF.

This chain uses TRBV27 with TRBJ2-3; 11 bases fit TRBD2. This CDR3 comprises 16 residues. With 3 bases clipped from V and 6 bases from J, the junction kept 8 bases outside the gene matches. The V gene's germline CDR1 is MNHEY and CDR2 SMNVEV (reference sequence). The DNA of the CDR3 is TGTGCCAGCAGTTTCCTAGCGGGAGGCCCCATGGATACGCAGTATTTT. It codes for CASSFLAGGPMDTQYF.

This rearrangement joins TRBV2 to TRBJ2-3; TRBD2 is a possible D gene (5 bases). In germline, CDR1 is SNHLY, CDR2 FYNNEI. This CDR3 spans 12 amino acids. Trimming left V 3 bases short and J 8 bases short, with 9 bases between. CDR3 DNA sequence: TGTGCCAGCAGTGAGGACTTAGGTACGCAGTATTTT. Its translation is CASSEDLGTQYF.

In regard to this clone: Other DNA sequences from this sample encode an identical CDR3 as well. The V gene is TRBV5-6, the J gene TRBJ1-5; D unclear. Germline loops: CDR1 SGHDT, CDR2 YYEEEE. The CDR3 totals 13 residues. The ends were cut back, 0 bases at V and 6 bases at J, with 7 bases in the middle. CDR3: CASSLGGGQPQHF. The CDR3 coding sequence is TGTGCCAGCAGCTTGGGTGGAGGTCAGCCCCAGCATTTT.

The rearrangement uses TRBV7-2 and TRBJ2-4; 9 bases are a match to TRBD2. Germline V gives CDR1 SGHTA, CDR2 FQGNSA. Trimming at V came to 5 bases and at J to 3 bases, leaving 8 bases not matched to a gene. CDR3 length: 16 residues. CDR3 protein: CASSLQAGGGKNIQYF. CDR3 coding DNA: TGTGCCAGCAGCCTACAAGCGGGAGGAGGCAAAAACATTCAGTACTTC.

The gene calls are TRBV15 and TRBJ2-5, with D possibly being TRBD1 or TRBD2 (5 bases each). Germline values: CDR1 LNHNV, CDR2 YYDKDF (reference sequence). Trimming took 5 bases from V and 5 from J, leaving 9 bases between them. CDR3 length: 12 residues. The CDR3 bases are TGTGCCACCAGCGGGGGTTCGGAGACCCAGTACTTC. It is translated as CATSGGSETQYF. Full variable domain (outside the CDR3, taken from reference TRBV15 and TRBJ2-5): DAMVIQNPRYQVTQFGKPVTLSCSQTLNHNVMYWYQQKSSQAPKLLFHYYDKDFNNEADTPDNFQSRRPNTSFCFLDIRSPGLGDTAMYLCATSGGSETQYFGPGTRLLVL.

The rearrangement links TRBV3-1 (or the pseudogene TRBV3-2) to TRBJ2-7, with no clear D. CDR3 size: 14 residues. The germline V gene encodes CDR1 LGHDT and CDR2 YNNKEL (reference sequence). Deletions cut 0 bases from V and 0 bases from J, with 6 bases between. The CDR3 DNA reads as TGTGCCAGCAGCCAAGATCCCTTCTCCTACGAGCAGTACTTC. Encoded protein: CASSQDPFSYEQYF.

This clone was observed once. The rearrangement joins TRBV27 to TRBJ2-4, with D perhaps TRBD1 (5 bases). Germline V gene data show CDR1 as MNHEY and CDR2 as SMNVEV (reference sequence). Trimming cost V 5 bases and J 0 bases, with 14 bases left between them. This CDR3 comprises 16 residues. The CDR3 bases are TGTGCCAGCAGTCCCCGACAGATACTAGCCAAAAACATTCAGTACTTC. It is translated as CASSPRQILAKNIQYF.

The rearrangement joins TRBV7-9 to TRBJ1-2, with D possibly being TRBD1 (6 bases). The germline CDR1 and CDR2 sequences are SEHNR and FQNEAQ (reference sequence). V shed 7 bases and J shed 1 base, with 13 bases lying between them. This CDR3 has 14 amino acids. This chain's CDR3 is CASTPQGNNYGYTF. The CDR3 region has the DNA TGTGCCAGCACCCCCCAGGGGAATAACTATGGCTACACCTTC.

The rearrangement links TRBV30 to TRBJ1-2; D unclear. CDR1 GTSNPN and CDR2 SVGIG come from the germline V gene (reference sequence). The CDR3 is 13 residues long. The ends were cut back, 2 bases at V and 4 bases at J, with 11 bases in the middle. CDR3 sequence: CAWSPTRLYGYTF. DNA for the CDR3: TGTGCCTGGAGTCCAACACGGCTCTATGGCTACACCTTC. The variable domain in full, completed from reference TRBV30 and TRBJ1-2, reads SQTIHQWPATLVQPVGSPLSLECTVEGTSNPNLYWYRQAAGRGLQLLFYSVGIGQISSEVPQNLSASRPQDRQFILSSKKLLLSDSGFYLCAWSPTRLYGYTFGSGTRLTVV.

The chain couples TRBV4-1 to TRBJ1-4; 8 positions match TRBD1. V shed 4 bases, J shed 4 bases, and the junction held 2 bases outside the gene matches. Germline V gene data show CDR1 as MGHRA and CDR2 as YSYEKL. The CDR3 sequence is 14 residues long. CDR3 region: CASSPGQVNEKLFF. CDR3 bases: TGCGCCAGCAGCCCGGGACAGGTTAATGAAAAACTGTTTTTT.